The 20 T cell receptor beta chains below were found in one sample sequenced in a study of shared clonotypes between healthy human individuals. The repertoire was sequenced with immunoSEQ multiplex PCR; TCRdb's copy has only in-frame clones and lacks some. The table shows about 510,000 clones, with around 79% occurring only once. Sequencing used PBMCs. These receptors were obtained from a woman in her forties in good health. Some clones in this sample may be carry-over from other donors' samples.

With regard to this clone: Other DNA sequences in the same sample also yield this CDR3. The chain employs TRBV30 and TRBJ2-7; 12 bases agree with TRBD2. With V trimmed by 4 bases and J by 3 bases, 4 bases remained unmatched. This CDR3 contains 14 residues. Germline CDR1 is GTSNPN and CDR2 is SVGIG (reference sequence). The CDR3 protein is CAWTGTSGFYEQYF. CDR3 DNA sequence: TGTGCCTGGACCGGGACTAGCGGGTTCTACGAGCAGTACTTC.

The V gene is TRBV5-4, the J gene TRBJ2-5; the D is unclear. Trimming took off 3 bases at V and 2 bases at J, with 5 bases between the two ends. The CDR3 is 12 residues long. The V gene's germline CDR1 is SGHNT and CDR2 YYREEE (reference sequence). The CDR3 loop is CASSSVQETQYF. The CDR3 nucleotides read TGTGCCAGCAGCTCCGTACAAGAGACCCAGTACTTC. The full variable domain, completed using reference TRBV5-4 and TRBJ2-5, is ETGVTQSPTHLIKTRGQQVTLRCSSQSGHNTVSWYQQALGQGPQFIFQYYREEENGRGNFPPRFSGLQFPNYSSELNVNALELDDSALYLCASSSVQETQYFGPGTRLLVL.

The chain joins TRBV19 to TRBJ2-1; 9 bases line up with TRBD2. The CDR3 consists of 14 residues. Trimming took 8 bases from V and 6 from J; bases not matched to a gene: 8. CDR1 and CDR2 from the germline V gene are LNHDA and SQIVND (reference sequence). CDR3 protein: CASGGGLASNEQFF. CDR3 sequence (DNA): TGTGCCAGTGGGGGGGGACTAGCATCCAATGAGCAGTTCTTC.

The chain employs TRBV11-2 and TRBJ2-1; 10 bases are a match to TRBD1. Unmatched junction bases numbered 5, after V lost 8 bases and J lost 4 bases. The CDR3 is 14 amino acids. Looked up from germline, CDR1 is SGHAT and CDR2 is FQNNGV. CDR3 residues: CASRGTGVYNEQFF. CDR3 sequence (DNA): TGTGCCAGCCGGGGGACAGGGGTTTACAATGAGCAGTTCTTC.

As DNA, the CDR3 is TGTGCCAGCAGCTTCCAGACAGAAGATGAAGCTTTCTTT. It specifies CASSFQTEDEAFF. The genes are TRBV11-2 and TRBJ1-1; a weak D match, TRBD1 (5 bases). CDR3 length equals 13 residues. From germline, CDR1 is SGHAT and CDR2 FQNNGV. V lost 3 bases, J lost 7 bases, and 12 bases lay in between.

This clone was counted a single time. This chain uses TRBV28 with TRBJ1-3; TRBD1 might be the D (5 bases). The CDR3 consists of 17 residues. CDR1 is MDHEN and CDR2 is SYDVKM in the germline V gene. Trimming took 6 bases from V and 0 from J, leaving 18 bases between them. The CDR3 region is CASRHRDGVISGNTIYF. The CDR3 DNA sequence: TGTGCCAGCAGGCACCGGGACGGGGTTATCTCTGGAAACACCATATATTTT.

The V and J genes are TRBV6-4 and TRBJ1-2, with unresolved D. Trimming cost V 6 bases and J 3 bases, with 17 bases left between them. Germline V CDR1 and CDR2: MRHNA, SNTAGT. The length of the CDR3 is 15 residues. The CDR3 loop reads CASRLGVGYDYGYTF. CDR3 in DNA: TGTGCCAGCAGGCTCGGGGTCGGGTACGACTATGGCTACACCTTC.

This clone appeared a few times. This chain connects TRBV29-1 to TRBJ2-3, with TRBD1 identical over 7 bases. V dropped 3 bases and J dropped 6; count of bases not matched to a gene: 0. The V gene's germline CDR1 is SQVTM and CDR2 ANQGSEA. CDR3 length: 11 residues. The DNA for the CDR3 is TGCAGCGTTGACAGGGGGGATACGCAGTATTTT. Encoded protein: CSVDRGDTQYF.

This rearrangement joins TRBV9 to TRBJ2-7; 10 bases fit TRBD2. V dropped 2 bases and J dropped 5; count of bases not matched to a gene: 4. CDR1 is SGDLS and CDR2 is YYNGEE in the germline V gene. There are 14 residues in the CDR3. The CDR3 protein is CASSVSGRFDEQYF. The DNA for the CDR3 is TGTGCCAGCAGCGTTAGCGGGAGGTTTGACGAGCAGTACTTC.

The chain recombines TRBV7-8 with TRBJ2-5; D is unresolved. The CDR3 length is 14 residues. V was pared by 2 bases and J by 1 base, with 8 bases between. Germline V gene lookup returns CDR1 SGHVS and CDR2 FQNEAQ. This chain's CDR3 is CASSLRGSQETQYF. The CDR3 DNA reads as TGTGCCAGCAGCTTAAGAGGCAGCCAAGAGACCCAGTACTTC. The complete variable domain, with remaining parts taken from reference TRBV7-8 and TRBJ2-5, reads GAGVSQSPRYKVAKRGQDVALRCDPISGHVSLFWYQQALGQGPEFLTYFQNEAQLDKSGLPSDRFFAERPEGSVSTLKIQRTQQEDSAVYLCASSLRGSQETQYFGPGTRLLVL.

This clone was picked up many times. The V gene is TRBV30, the J gene TRBJ2-6; D is undetermined. V lost 2 bases, J lost 3 bases, and 5 bases lay in between. The CDR3 runs 13 residues. The germline CDR1 and CDR2 sequences are GTSNPN and SVGIG (reference sequence). The CDR3 here is CAWSFGGANVLTF. The CDR3, as DNA: TGTGCCTGGAGTTTTGGTGGGGCCAACGTCCTGACTTTC.

In regard to this clone: Other DNA sequences in this specimen translate into the identical CDR3. This chain links TRBV5-1 with TRBJ2-3; 9 bases are a match to TRBD1. This CDR3 is 14 amino acids long. Germline trimming cut 5 bases from V and 1 base from J; bases unmatched to any gene: 2. In germline, CDR1 is SGHRS, CDR2 YFSETQ. The CDR3 protein is CASRQGAGTDTQYF. DNA for the CDR3: TGCGCCAGCAGACAGGGGGCCGGCACAGATACGCAGTATTTT.

This clone was found a few times. The chain couples TRBV15 to TRBJ1-2, with no clear D. The CDR3 contains 16 residues. Deletions cut 0 bases from V and 8 bases from J, with 19 bases between. CDR1 is LNHNV and CDR2 is YYDKDF in the germline V gene (reference sequence). In nucleotides, the CDR3 is TGTGCCACCAGCAGAGATCTTCGGCAGAGGACGGAGGGCTACACCTTC. Its protein is CATSRDLRQRTEGYTF. The full variable domain, completed using reference TRBV15 and TRBJ1-2, is DAMVIQNPRYQVTQFGKPVTLSCSQTLNHNVMYWYQQKSSQAPKLLFHYYDKDFNNEADTPDNFQSRRPNTSFCFLDIRSPGLGDTAMYLCATSRDLRQRTEGYTFGSGTRLTVV.

This clone was observed a single time. Germline and junction disagree at one end, which may indicate a read error. This rearrangement joins TRBV11-2 to TRBJ2-7; TRBD2 matches 8 bases. This CDR3 has 16 residues. Germline CDR1 SGHAT, CDR2 FQNNGV. The CDR3 reads CASSQGVGSGSYEQYF. The CDR3 region has the DNA TGCGCCAGCAGCCAAGGGGTGGGAAGCGGGAGTTACGAGCAGTACTTC.

The chain employs TRBV11-2 and TRBJ2-1; TRBD2 agrees at 12 bases. The CDR3 consists of 15 residues. J gave up 4 bases and V 5 bases, and 3 bases lay outside the gene matches. Germline V gives CDR1 SGHAT, CDR2 FQNNGV. The CDR3 sequence is CASSDLAGGYNEQFF. The CDR3 DNA reads as TGTGCCAGCAGCGACCTAGCGGGAGGGTACAATGAGCAGTTCTTC.

This clone came up many times. This sequence joins TRBV5-1 and TRBJ2-7; a weak D match, TRBD1 (6 bases). The CDR3 is 15 amino acids. Germline V gives CDR1 SGHRS, CDR2 YFSETQ. Trimming cost V 2 bases and J 3 bases, with 15 bases left between them. CDR3 amino acids: CASSFRFGTFYEQYF. DNA for the CDR3: TGCGCCAGCAGCTTTCGGTTCGGGACATTCTACGAGCAGTACTTC.

The V call is TRBV2, the J call TRBJ2-3; D may correspond to TRBD1 or TRBD2 (6 bases each). Germline V CDR1 and CDR2: SNHLY, FYNNEI. Trimming pared 3 bases from V and 0 bases from J, leaving 13 bases between. CDR3 length equals 16 residues. CDR3 region: CASSDPLGGSTDTQYF. The CDR3 DNA sequence: TGTGCCAGCAGTGACCCTTTAGGGGGGAGCACAGATACGCAGTATTTT.

The V and J genes are TRBV9 and TRBJ2-3; D gene unclear. The CDR3 totals 12 residues. Trimming left V 1 base short and J 4 bases short, with 4 bases between. Germline lookup yields CDR1 SGDLS and CDR2 YYNGEE. The CDR3 coding sequence is TGTGCCAGCAGCGTATACTCAGATACGCAGTATTTT. This gives the protein CASSVYSDTQYF.

The rearrangement links TRBV19 to TRBJ1-5; the D is unclear. Germline CDR1 and CDR2: LNHDA and SQIVND (reference sequence). The CDR3 is 13 amino acids. V lost 10 bases and J lost 3, with 13 bases in between. The CDR3 DNA is TGTGCCACCTCCGGACGATACAATCAGCCCCAGCATTTT. Its protein is CATSGRYNQPQHF. Complete variable domain (other parts from reference TRBV19 and TRBJ1-5): DGGITQSPKYLFRKEGQNVTLSCEQNLNHDAMYWYRQDPGQGLRLIYYSQIVNDFQKGDIAEGYSVSREKKESFPLTVTSAQKNPTAFYLCATSGRYNQPQHFGDGTRLSIL.

The DNA for the CDR3 is TGTGCCATCAGTGAGTACAGGAATTCGAACACTGAAGCTTTCTTT. Its protein is CAISEYRNSNTEAFF. J is TRBJ1-1 and V is TRBV10-3; TRBD1 is a possible D gene (5 bases). Germline CDR1 and CDR2: ENHRY and SYGVKD. The germline V and J ends were trimmed by 1 base and 1 base, with 10 bases remaining between them. This CDR3 contains 15 residues.